A single sample gave rise to the 27 T cell receptor beta chains below, sequenced in a study of T cells in Graves' hyperthyroidism and ophthalmopathy. Amplified regions were TCR beta CDR3 sequences from RNA transcripts. The HTBI set primed first-round TCR CDR3 RT-PCR. TCRdb redid the calling of the multiplex PCR reads with MiXCR, one entry per CDR3 protein. Of 250,000 to 300,000 distinct CDR3 sequences listed, 13% are singletons. Material for sequencing was blood. The source is a woman under 40 with Graves' hyperthyroidism that later progressed to Graves' ophthalmopathy.

The chain carries TRBV19 and TRBJ2-1; perhaps TRBD2 as D (5 bases). The CDR3 consists of 13 residues. Germline V gene data show CDR1 as LNHDA and CDR2 as SQIVND (reference sequence). Trimming cost V 4 bases and J 4 bases, with 8 bases left between them. This chain's CDR3 is CASSSRGYNEQFF. The CDR3 DNA sequence: TGTGCCAGTAGTAGCCGGGGATACAATGAGCAGTTCTTC.

This clonotype came up many times. The genes are TRBV15 and TRBJ1-1; weak D call: TRBD1 (5 bases). CDR3 length: 16 residues. The germline gives CDR1 LNHNV, CDR2 YYDKDF (reference sequence). V shed 1 base and J shed 0 bases, with 12 bases lying between them. CDR3 sequence reads: CATSRATVLMNTEAFF. CDR3 DNA: TGTGCCACCAGCAGAGCGACAGTACTGATGAACACTGAAGCTTTCTTT.

This clonotype occurred many times. The chain recombines TRBV30 with TRBJ2-1; D gene uncertain. Germline V gene data show CDR1 as GTSNPN and CDR2 as SVGIG (reference sequence). The CDR3 sequence is 11 residues long. V was clipped by 1 base and J by 10 bases, with 8 bases between them. This CDR3 is CAWSAFGEQFF. CDR3 DNA: TGTGCCTGGAGTGCTTTCGGGGAGCAGTTCTTC.

There are many counts of this clonotype. The chain employs TRBV30 and TRBJ2-3; D is undetermined. With 2 bases removed from V and 3 bases from J, the gap between germline ends came to 6 bases. Per germline, CDR1 GTSNPN and CDR2 SVGIG (reference sequence). CDR3 length equals 12 residues. The CDR3 reads CAWSPQTDTQYF. The CDR3 DNA is TGTGCCTGGAGTCCGCAGACAGATACGCAGTATTTT. The variable domain in full, completed from reference TRBV30 and TRBJ2-3, reads SQTIHQWPATLVQPVGSPLSLECTVEGTSNPNLYWYRQAAGRGLQLLFYSVGIGQISSEVPQNLSASRPQDRQFILSSKKLLLSDSGFYLCAWSPQTDTQYFGPGTRLTVL.

This clonotype was seen only a few times. The rearrangement uses TRBV6-2 or TRBV6-3 and TRBJ2-7, with 7 bases lining up with TRBD2. This CDR3 has 15 residues. V dropped 2 bases and J dropped 6; count of bases not matched to a gene: 10. Germline CDR1 reads MNHEY; CDR2 reads SVGEGT. The CDR3 nucleotides are TGTGCCAGCAGTTACAGCCCTAGCGGCGGGTCCGAGCAGTACTTC. As protein: CASSYSPSGGSEQYF.

The chain carries TRBV19 and TRBJ2-3; D tentatively fits TRBD1 or TRBD2 (5 bases each). V shed 6 bases and J shed 2 bases, with 15 bases lying between them. The length of the CDR3 is 15 residues. From germline, CDR1 is LNHDA and CDR2 SQIVND (reference sequence). The DNA of the CDR3 is TGTGCCAGTAGGGGACCATCGGGCCCCACAGATACGCAGTATTTT. This encodes CASRGPSGPTDTQYF.

There are many counts of this clonotype. This chain's CDR3 is CASSQGIRPHGYTF. The CDR3 DNA follows: TGTGCCAGCAGTCAGGGGATTAGGCCCCATGGCTACACCTTC. J is TRBJ1-2 and V is TRBV28; TRBD1 is a possible D gene (6 bases). In germline, CDR1 is MDHEN, CDR2 SYDVKM. This CDR3 is 14 amino acids long. V was trimmed by 5 bases and J by 6 bases, leaving 16 bases between them.

This clonotype was counted ten times or more. This rearrangement joins TRBV9 to TRBJ2-1; TRBD2 aligns across 12 bases. J lost 9 bases, V lost 3 bases, and 7 bases had no gene match. This CDR3 is 15 amino acids long. CDR1 is SGDLS and CDR2 is YYNGEE in the germline V gene. Here the CDR3 DNA reads TGTGCCAGCAGCGCTAGCGGGAGGGCCGATATTGAGCAGTTCTTC. This translates into CASSASGRADIEQFF.

Many counts were recorded for this clonotype. The genes are TRBV30 and TRBJ2-5, with D hard to call. This CDR3 is 10 amino acids long. Between the trimmed V and J ends, which lost 3 bases and 5 bases, there was a span of 4 bases. Germline CDR1 and CDR2: GTSNPN and SVGIG (reference sequence). Here the CDR3 reads CAWSLETQYF. The CDR3 DNA follows: TGTGCCTGGAGCTTGGAGACCCAGTACTTC.

The table lists this clonotype with many counts. The DNA of the CDR3 is TGTGCCAGCAGCCAATTAACCGGACTAGCCTACAATGAGCAGTTCTTC. Its translation is CASSQLTGLAYNEQFF. The chain recombines TRBV3-1 with TRBJ2-1; TRBD2 agrees at 7 bases. V trimming: 2 bases; J trimming: 2 bases; junction bases outside the gene matches: 6. This CDR3 spans 16 amino acids. From germline, CDR1 is LGHDT and CDR2 YNNKEL (reference sequence).

The genes are TRBV14 and TRBJ2-7, with D perhaps given as TRBD1 or TRBD2 (6 bases each). The CDR3 contains 13 residues. In germline, CDR1 is SGHDN, CDR2 FVKESK. The germline V and J ends were trimmed by 5 bases and 6 bases, with 14 bases remaining between them. CDR3 sequence reads: CASSTQGGFEQYF. In DNA, the CDR3 is TGTGCCAGCAGCACCCAAGGGGGGTTCGAGCAGTACTTC. The entire variable domain, with the rest obtained from reference TRBV14 and TRBJ2-7, is as follows: EAGVTQFPSHSVIEKGQTVTLRCDPISGHDNLYWYRRVMGKEIKFLLHFVKESKQDESGMPNNRFLAERTGGTYSTLKVQPAELEDSGVYFCASSTQGGFEQYFGPGTRLTVT.

This clonotype was observed a handful of times. This chain links TRBV29-1 with TRBJ1-1; the D gene is possibly TRBD1 (5 bases). V lost 1 base, J lost 3 bases, and 9 bases lay in between. This CDR3 region has 13 residues. Germline values: CDR1 SQVTM, CDR2 ANQGSEA. As DNA, the CDR3 is TGCAGCGTTGAAGGTGACAGTTACACTGAAGCTTTCTTT. Amino acid sequence: CSVEGDSYTEAFF.

Many counts were recorded for this clonotype. The chain couples TRBV11-2 to TRBJ2-2; no clear D. The V gene's germline CDR1 is SGHAT and CDR2 FQNNGV. V was shortened by 3 bases and J by 3 bases, with 2 bases between the two germline ends. This CDR3 has 12 residues. In DNA form, the CDR3 reads TGTGCCAGCAGCTTCGACACCGGGGAGCTGTTTTTT. It specifies CASSFDTGELFF. The variable domain in full, with the rest retrieved from reference TRBV11-2 and TRBJ2-2, is EAGVAQSPRYKIIEKRQSVAFWCNPISGHATLYWYQQILGQGPKLLIQFQNNGVVDDSQLPKDRFSAERLKGVDSTLKIQPAKLEDSAVYLCASSFDTGELFFGEGSRLTVL.

In its sample, this clonotype was seen many times. The chain recombines TRBV7-3 with TRBJ2-5; 8 bases agree with TRBD2. Germline V gene data show CDR1 as SGHTA and CDR2 as FQGTGA. Trimming took 5 bases from V and 4 from J; bases not matched to a gene: 6. There are 14 residues in the CDR3. For the CDR3, the DNA is TGTGCCAGCAGCCGTTCCGGGGGGGGAGAGACCCAGTACTTC. This encodes CASSRSGGGETQYF.

CDR3 sequence: CSTTSGYTGELFF. The CDR3 DNA sequence: TGCAGCACCACTAGCGGTTATACCGGGGAGCTGTTTTTT. The chain employs TRBV29-1 and TRBJ2-2, with 8 nucleotides matching TRBD2. Germline CDR1 is SQVTM and CDR2 is ANQGSEA. The CDR3 runs to 13 residues. The J segment lost 5 bases and the V segment lost 8 bases, leaving 7 bases of the junction unmatched.

The table lists this clonotype with many counts. CDR3 bases: TGTGCCAGCGAACAGGGGAGCGGTTACAATGAGCAGTTCTTC. It yields the protein CASEQGSGYNEQFF. V gene TRBV2 combines with J gene TRBJ2-1; 7 bases match TRBD1. CDR3 length: 14 residues. Trimming took 8 bases from V and 4 from J; bases not matched to a gene: 8. Germline lookup yields CDR1 SNHLY and CDR2 FYNNEI.

The table lists this clonotype with many counts. V is TRBV30 and J is TRBJ1-3; D is undetermined. CDR3 length: 15 residues. From germline, CDR1 is GTSNPN and CDR2 SVGIG (reference sequence). Trimming shortened V by 3 bases and J by 4 bases, and 16 bases separated the two germline ends. As DNA, the CDR3 is TGTGCCTGGAGCGTAGGAGACCCTGCAGGAAACACCATATATTTT. Its translation is CAWSVGDPAGNTIYF.

This clonotype was detected only a few times. The chain joins TRBV5-8 to TRBJ1-4, with TRBD1 identical over 8 bases. With 9 bases clipped from V and 0 bases from J, the junction kept 10 bases outside the gene matches. Germline V gene data show CDR1 as SGHTS and CDR2 as YDEGEE. CDR3 size: 16 residues. DNA of the CDR3: TGTGCCATACCATCGACAGGGGCACCAACTAATGAAAAACTGTTTTTT. Its protein is CAIPSTGAPTNEKLFF. Full variable domain (rest looked up from reference TRBV5-8 and TRBJ1-4): EAGVTQSPTHLIKTRGQQATLRCSPISGHTSVYWYQQALGLGLQFLLWYDEGEERNRGNFPPRFSGRQFPNYSSELNVNALELEDSALYLCAIPSTGAPTNEKLFFGSGTQLSVL.

This rearrangement joins TRBV5-6 to TRBJ1-2, with D hard to call. The ends were cut back, 1 base at V and 7 bases at J, with 23 bases in the middle. The germline CDR1 and CDR2 sequences are SGHDT and YYEEEE. The CDR3 runs 17 residues. As DNA, the CDR3 is TGTGCCAGCAGCTTGAGGGTTCGTGGCCGAACCTCCCCTGGCTACACCTTC. Residues: CASSLRVRGRTSPGYTF.

This sequence joins TRBV29-1 and TRBJ2-1, with D uncertain. Deletions cut 7 bases from V and 11 bases from J, with 18 bases between. Germline assignment: CDR1 SQVTM and CDR2 ANQGSEA. The CDR3 consists of 12 residues. In DNA form, the CDR3 reads TGCAGCGCAAGACTCGAGAAAGGGAAGCAGTTCTTC. It specifies CSARLEKGKQFF.

This clonotype turned up a few times. An end of the junction does not agree with germline; a read error may underlie this. V gene TRBV28 combines with J gene TRBJ2-5; a possible D gene is TRBD2 (6 bases). Germline V gene data show CDR1 as MDHEN and CDR2 as SYDVKM. The CDR3 loop spans 15 amino acids. Written as DNA, the CDR3 is TGTGTCAGCAGTTTAGTGGGAGGAGGCCAAGAGACCCAGTACTTC. This codes for CVSSLVGGGQETQYF. Looking up the rest from reference TRBV28 and TRBJ2-5 gives the full variable domain: DVKVTQSSRYLVKRTGEKVFLECVQDMDHENMFWYRQDPGLGLRLIYFSYDVKMKEKGDIPEGYSVSREKKERFSLILESASTNQTSMYLCVSSLVGGGQETQYFGPGTRLLVL.

This clonotype appeared many times. The chain is built from TRBV5-1 and TRBJ2-1; D uncertain. Germline V lookup: CDR1 SGHRS, CDR2 YFSETQ. Trimming pared 4 bases from V and 3 bases from J, leaving 14 bases between. The CDR3 sequence is 15 residues long. The CDR3: CASSQDVSNYNEQFF. The CDR3 bases are TGCGCCAGCAGCCAAGACGTGAGCAACTACAATGAGCAGTTCTTC.

In this sample, this clonotype turned up a few times. The CDR3 reads CASSQDPGTGGEQYF. DNA for the CDR3: TGCGCCAGCAGCCAAGATCCCGGGACAGGGGGCGAGCAGTACTTC. The gene calls are TRBV4-3 and TRBJ2-7, with TRBD1 identical over 11 bases. Germline trimming cut 0 bases from V and 6 bases from J; bases unmatched to any gene: 4. CDR1 is LGHNA, CDR2 YSLEER, per germline. The CDR3 totals 15 residues.

This clonotype was counted ten times or more. The chain combines TRBV7-2 with TRBJ2-7; D possibly corresponds to TRBD1 (5 bases). V was shortened by 2 bases and J by 4 bases, with 12 bases between the two germline ends. The germline CDR1 and CDR2 sequences are SGHTA and FQGNSA. This CDR3 has 14 amino acids. CDR3: CASSLRTNPYEQYF. CDR3 sequence (DNA): TGTGCCAGCAGCTTAAGGACAAATCCTTACGAGCAGTACTTC. The complete variable domain, with remaining parts taken from reference TRBV7-2 and TRBJ2-7, reads GAGVSQSPSNKVTEKGKDVELRCDPISGHTALYWYRQSLGQGLEFLIYFQGNSAPDKSGLPSDRFSAERTGGSVSTLTIQRTQQEDSAVYLCASSLRTNPYEQYFGPGTRLTVT.

Ten or more counts support this clonotype. The chain is built from TRBV7-3 and TRBJ1-1; D gene ambiguous. Germline V gives CDR1 SGHTA, CDR2 FQGTGA. V was trimmed by 4 bases and J by 2 bases, leaving 11 bases between them. CDR3 length: 14 residues. CDR3 DNA sequence: TGTGCCAGCAGCTCAGACGGCGGAAACACTGAAGCTTTCTTT. Its translation is CASSSDGGNTEAFF.

This clonotype was seen ten or more times. V is TRBV28 and J is TRBJ2-1; D is uncertain. This CDR3 is 14 amino acids long. V lost 2 bases, J lost 6 bases, and 11 bases lay in between. CDR1 MDHEN and CDR2 SYDVKM come from the germline V gene. CDR3 region: CASSLPPTANEQFF. The CDR3 bases are TGTGCCAGCAGTTTACCCCCCACAGCCAATGAGCAGTTCTTC.

There are many counts of this clonotype. In DNA form, the CDR3 reads TGTGCCAGTACCCCCCCGGGATCGAACACTGAAGCTTTCTTT. This translates into CASTPPGSNTEAFF. The rearrangement uses TRBV19 and TRBJ1-1; D not resolved. The CDR3 spans 14 residues. Germline V CDR1 and CDR2: LNHDA, SQIVND (reference sequence). Between the trimmed V and J ends, which lost 7 bases and 1 base, there was a span of 13 bases. The entire variable domain, with the rest obtained from reference TRBV19 and TRBJ1-1, is as follows: DGGITQSPKYLFRKEGQNVTLSCEQNLNHDAMYWYRQDPGQGLRLIYYSQIVNDFQKGDIAEGYSVSREKKESFPLTVTSAQKNPTAFYLCASTPPGSNTEAFFGQGTRLTVV.